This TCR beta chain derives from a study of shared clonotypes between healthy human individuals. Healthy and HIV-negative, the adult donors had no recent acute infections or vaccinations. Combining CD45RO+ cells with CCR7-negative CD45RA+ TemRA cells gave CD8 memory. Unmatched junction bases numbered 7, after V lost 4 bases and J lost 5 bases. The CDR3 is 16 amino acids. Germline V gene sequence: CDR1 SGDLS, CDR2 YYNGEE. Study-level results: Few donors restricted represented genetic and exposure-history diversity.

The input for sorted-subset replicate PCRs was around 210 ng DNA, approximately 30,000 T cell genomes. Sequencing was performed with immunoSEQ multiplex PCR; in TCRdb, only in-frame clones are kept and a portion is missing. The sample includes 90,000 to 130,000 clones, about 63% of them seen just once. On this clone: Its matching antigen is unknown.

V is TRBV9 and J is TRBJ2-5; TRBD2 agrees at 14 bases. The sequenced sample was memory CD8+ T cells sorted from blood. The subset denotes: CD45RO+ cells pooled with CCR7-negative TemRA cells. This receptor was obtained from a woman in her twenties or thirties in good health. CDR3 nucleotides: TGTGCCAGCAGCCCCGGGACTAGCGGGAGTCAGGAGACCCAGTACTTC. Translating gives CASSPGTSGSQETQYF.